This T cell receptor (beta chain) was recorded in a study of blood T cell repertoires in COVID-19. Across the study: T cells, B-cell-depleted T cells, or PBMCs supplied cDNA or gDNA.

Germline V gene sequence: CDR1 SNHLY, CDR2 FYNNEI. V lost 9 bases and J 7 bases, leaving 16 bases between the germline ends. The CDR3 runs 14 residues. Everyone who took part was about 18 to 89 years old, and they came from fewer than 25 US areas. Data came from immunoSEQ multiplex PCR; TCRdb stores just in-frame clones and leaves some out. The sample has 300,000 to 400,000 clones; 90% to 95% are singletons. The source is a woman aged 30 to 39 who had been exposed to COVID-19. Sequenced input: PBMCs or T cells enriched from blood (not recorded which). The V call is TRBV2, the J call TRBJ1-6, with D perhaps TRBD1 (5 bases). CDR3 sequence: CARRTRTLNSPLHF. CDR3 coding DNA: TGTGCCAGGAGGACACGAACACTAAATTCACCCCTCCACTTT.